What follows is one T cell receptor (beta chain) and its context. No antigen is known for it. No much larger clone is present one base from it, and per-base qualities are unavailable. Data came from an Illumina HiSeq 1500. TCRdb reanalyzed the raw reads on its own, using fastp at Q25 for trimming and MiXCR for clone calling, and kept in-frame beta chains. Rows with one shared CDR3 protein collapse into an entry with the most common genes and DNA. The sample data list about 490,000 distinct CDR3 sequences, and about a quarter of these were observed just once. The ten largest clones add up to roughly 13% of the sample. This record belongs to a study of T cell repertoires in cytomegalovirus infection (dated by TCRdb to between 2018 and 2021). About the full investigation: Donor HLA type was relevant to the analysis, as public TCR beta signatures indicated carriage of CMV infection together with the matching HLA type. Study-wide findings and limitations: Cumulative frequency of public TCR beta family members discriminated carriers of CMV infection plus the relevant HLA type in this cohort and an independent 352-donor cohort. The ex vivo response was dominated by HLA-C-restricted CMV-specific TCR beta clonotypes, which also provided the single most frequent clonotype in two of eight donors.

Compared with germline, V lacks 6 bases and J lacks 3 bases; bases without a gene match: 6. Sequences ENHRY (CDR1) and SYGVKD (CDR2) are obtained from the germline V gene. Reading from cysteine to phenylalanine, the CDR3 counts 14 amino acids. Only the CDR3 DNA is retained, 42 bases long and in frame from the first base. The sequenced material came from PBMCs. The TCR originated in a human donor in good health (CMV status not recorded). Some clones in this sample may be carry-over from other donors' samples. This chain joins TRBV10-3 to TRBJ1-1; TRBD1 agrees with 8 junctional bases. The sequenced DNA: TGTGCCATCAGCCAGACAGGGGTGGACACTGAAGCTTTCTTT. Translated, it reads CAISQTGVDTEAFF.